This T cell receptor (beta chain) came from a study of blood T cell repertoires in COVID-19. Per the authors' pipeline: Estimated nucleated cell counts came from reference gene primer amplification. Sequencing was performed with immunoSEQ multiplex PCR; in TCRdb, only in-frame clones are kept and a portion is missing. V and J calls and clone size are given by that table; D and trimming were obtained from the DNA. The profile shows tens of thousands of clones, about 90% of them singletons. Only a few counts were recorded for this clone. The V gene lost 7 bases and the J gene lost 4 bases, with 14 bases spanning the gap. Germline V CDR1 and CDR2: MNHEY, SVGAGI. This CDR3 spans 15 amino acids.

V is TRBV6-5 and J is TRBJ2-6; D perhaps matches TRBD1 (6 bases). This receptor was taken from a woman aged 60-75 years with COVID-19, enrolled during active disease. The sequenced sample consisted of peripheral blood. CDR3 amino acids: CASTQGGAGANVLTF. In DNA, the CDR3 is TGTGCCAGCACTCAAGGGGGAGCCGGGGCCAACGTCCTGACTTTC.